Following are 32 T cell receptor beta chains from one sample sequenced in a study of blood T cell repertoires in COVID-19. Data came from immunoSEQ multiplex PCR; TCRdb stores just in-frame clones and leaves some out. The sample includes fewer than 130,000 clones, approximately 82% of them seen just once. The sample comprised peripheral blood. These receptors came from an elderly woman with acute or convalescent COVID-19.

The chain uses TRBV6-5 and TRBJ2-2; D might be TRBD2 (5 bases). Germline CDR1 and CDR2: MNHEY and SVGAGI. The CDR3 totals 14 residues. V lost 8 bases to trimming and J lost 7 bases, with 17 bases between them. CDR3 loop: CASGRTDRNGELFF. CDR3 sequence (DNA): TGTGCCAGCGGAAGGACTGATAGGAACGGGGAGCTGTTTTTT.

This clone showed up just once. V gene TRBV7-9 combines with J gene TRBJ2-3; a possible D gene is TRBD1 (6 bases). Germline values: CDR1 SEHNR, CDR2 FQNEAQ (reference sequence). Trimming left V 3 bases short and J 3 bases short, with 7 bases between. This CDR3 has 13 amino acids. The CDR3 reads CASSFQGTDTQYF. The CDR3 DNA is TGTGCCAGCAGCTTCCAGGGGACAGATACGCAGTATTTT. Full variable domain (rest looked up from reference TRBV7-9 and TRBJ2-3): DTGVSQNPRHKITKRGQNVTFRCDPISEHNRLYWYRQTLGQGPEFLTYFQNEAQLEKSRLLSDRFSAERPKGSFSTLEIQRTEQGDSAMYLCASSFQGTDTQYFGPGTRLTVL.

The genes are TRBV19 and TRBJ1-6; 10 bases fit TRBD1. The CDR3 consists of 13 residues. The V segment lost 10 bases and the J segment 10 bases; nucleotides outside the gene matches: 7. The germline V gene encodes CDR1 LNHDA and CDR2 SQIVND (reference sequence). Here the CDR3 reads CATQRDRGSPLHF. The CDR3 DNA is TGTGCCACCCAGCGGGACAGGGGCTCACCCCTCCACTTT. Looking up the rest from reference TRBV19 and TRBJ1-6 gives the full variable domain: DGGITQSPKYLFRKEGQNVTLSCEQNLNHDAMYWYRQDPGQGLRLIYYSQIVNDFQKGDIAEGYSVSREKKESFPLTVTSAQKNPTAFYLCATQRDRGSPLHFGNGTRLTVT.

The chain uses TRBV9 and TRBJ2-5; TRBD2 aligns across 13 bases. Trimming cost V 4 bases and J 6 bases; bases outside gene matches: 9. The length of the CDR3 is 16 residues. Germline CDR1 SGDLS, CDR2 YYNGEE. This chain's CDR3 is CASSSGLAGASKTQYF. In DNA, the CDR3 is TGTGCCAGCAGCTCTGGACTAGCGGGGGCCTCCAAGACCCAGTACTTC.

This chain links TRBV19 with TRBJ2-3; TRBD2 agrees at 14 bases. Germline CDR1 and CDR2: LNHDA and SQIVND (reference sequence). The CDR3 consists of 19 residues. Unmatched junction bases numbered 14, after V lost 6 bases and J lost 3 bases. CDR3 residues: CASSSGLAGGTPSTDTQYF. The CDR3 DNA reads as TGTGCCAGTAGCTCAGGACTAGCGGGAGGTACCCCCTCGACAGATACGCAGTATTTT.

This chain links TRBV7-2 with TRBJ2-1; the D is unclear. There are 14 residues in the CDR3. Germline assignment: CDR1 SGHTA and CDR2 FQGNSA. With 3 bases removed from V and 4 bases from J, the gap between germline ends came to 10 bases. The CDR3 bases are TGTGCCAGCAGCTTCGGTACCGGTTACAATGAGCAGTTCTTC. Its translation: CASSFGTGYNEQFF. Full variable domain (missing parts from reference TRBV7-2 and TRBJ2-1): GAGVSQSPSNKVTEKGKDVELRCDPISGHTALYWYRQSLGQGLEFLIYFQGNSAPDKSGLPSDRFSAERTGGSVSTLTIQRTQQEDSAVYLCASSFGTGYNEQFFGPGTRLTVL.

This chain connects TRBV3-1 (or the pseudogene TRBV3-2) to TRBJ1-6, with 10 positions matching TRBD1. The ends lost 3 bases at V and 7 bases at J; junction bases unmatched: 6. CDR3 size: 16 residues. Germline V gives CDR1 LGHDT, CDR2 YNNKEL (reference sequence). The CDR3 DNA is TGTGCCAGCAGCCATGGTCCGGGACAGGGGAATTCACCCCTCCACTTT. It is translated as CASSHGPGQGNSPLHF.

V gene TRBV6-5 combines with J gene TRBJ2-1; no definite D call. The CDR3 extends over 15 amino acids. V lost 5 bases and J lost 2, with 13 bases in between. Germline CDR1 MNHEY, CDR2 SVGAGI. The CDR3 region has the DNA TGTGCCAGCAGTAACCTTGTCCGAGCCTACAATGAGCAGTTCTTC. Its protein is CASSNLVRAYNEQFF.

This sequence joins TRBV27 and TRBJ2-7, with 7 nucleotides matching TRBD2. The CDR3 length is 14 residues. CDR1 MNHEY and CDR2 SMNVEV come from the germline V gene (reference sequence). Unmatched junction bases numbered 3, after V lost 2 bases and J lost 2 bases. The CDR3 nucleotides are TGTGCCAGCAGTTTAAGCGGGGAGCCCTACGAGCAGTACTTC. It specifies CASSLSGEPYEQYF.

The gene calls are TRBV5-1 and TRBJ1-1; D not certain. Germline-derived CDR1 and CDR2 are SGHRS and YFSETQ. This CDR3 has 14 amino acids. V was cut by 4 bases and J by 6 bases, with 16 bases left in between. CDR3 residues: CASSRTAGDPEAFF. The CDR3 DNA follows: TGCGCCAGCAGCCGTACCGCGGGAGATCCTGAAGCTTTCTTT.

This clone turned up a few times. The chain couples TRBV3-1 (or the pseudogene TRBV3-2) to TRBJ2-1; 10 bases are a match to TRBD2. CDR3 size: 16 residues. After removal of 0 bases from V and 10 bases from J, the junction contained 9 bases not matched to a gene. Germline V CDR1 and CDR2: LGHDT, YNNKEL (reference sequence). The DNA for the CDR3 is TGTGCCAGCAGCCAAGATATCTCTAGCGGGGGACGCGAGCAGTTCTTC. The encoded protein is CASSQDISSGGREQFF.

The sample holds a few counts of this clone. The V and J genes are TRBV19 and TRBJ2-6, with TRBD2 as a possible D gene (6 bases). With 9 bases removed from V and 4 bases from J, the gap between germline ends came to 10 bases. Germline-derived CDR1 and CDR2 are LNHDA and SQIVND (reference sequence). The CDR3 consists of 13 residues. CDR3 in amino acids: CASTSTGANVLTF. In DNA, the CDR3 is TGTGCCAGCACTAGCACCGGGGCCAACGTCCTGACTTTC.

The chain recombines TRBV3-1 (or the pseudogene TRBV3-2) with TRBJ2-4; D call uncertain. In germline, CDR1 is LGHDT, CDR2 YNNKEL (reference sequence). The CDR3 is 20 residues long. With 3 bases removed from V and 0 bases from J, the gap between germline ends came to 24 bases. DNA of the CDR3: TGTGCCAGCAGCCAGTTAGGTGACACCTCCTGGGCCCTAGCCAAAAACATTCAGTACTTC. It is translated as CASSQLGDTSWALAKNIQYF.

The V and J genes are TRBV7-2 and TRBJ1-3; D possibly corresponds to TRBD1 (6 bases). This CDR3 is built from 15 residues. V was pared by 3 bases and J by 0 bases, with 9 bases between. Germline V gene sequence: CDR1 SGHTA, CDR2 FQGNSA. CDR3 DNA: TGTGCCAGCAGCTTGCGGACAGTCTCTGGAAACACCATATATTTT. Its protein is CASSLRTVSGNTIYF.

This clone showed up just once. The V gene is TRBV18, the J gene TRBJ2-1; TRBD1 might be the D (5 bases). The CDR3 spans 16 residues. Trimming pared 4 bases from V and 4 bases from J, leaving 17 bases between. CDR1 KGHSH and CDR2 LQKENI come from the germline V gene. The CDR3 loop is CASSLAPTDLYNEQFF. CDR3 nucleotide sequence: TGTGCCAGCTCACTAGCCCCGACAGATCTTTACAATGAGCAGTTCTTC.

The chain combines TRBV5-6 with TRBJ1-1; TRBD1 matches 7 bases. There are 14 residues in the CDR3. Germline-derived CDR1 and CDR2 are SGHDT and YYEEEE. V shed 3 bases and J 3 bases; nucleotides not matched to a gene: 5. CDR3 sequence: CASSSGTAHTEAFF. The CDR3 DNA reads as TGTGCCAGCAGCTCCGGGACAGCGCACACTGAAGCTTTCTTT.

The chain recombines TRBV7-2 with TRBJ2-3; D gene uncertain. CDR1 and CDR2 from the germline V gene are SGHTA and FQGNSA. Trimming removed 5 bases from V and 0 bases from J, with 9 bases in between. The CDR3 runs to 14 residues. The CDR3 region is CASSQAWSTDTQYF. In DNA form, the CDR3 reads TGTGCCAGCAGCCAAGCATGGAGCACAGATACGCAGTATTTT.

The chain recombines TRBV5-4 with TRBJ2-1; no clear D gene. This CDR3 has 12 amino acids. Germline V gives CDR1 SGHNT, CDR2 YYREEE (reference sequence). Deletions cut 0 bases from V and 5 bases from J, with 3 bases between. The CDR3 protein is CASSLVNNEQFF. In DNA, the CDR3 is TGTGCCAGCAGCTTGGTTAACAATGAGCAGTTCTTC.

In DNA form, the CDR3 reads TGTGCCAGCAGCTTAGAAGCTTTAGCGCTAGCCAAAAACATTCAGTACTTC. It yields the protein CASSLEALALAKNIQYF. The chain couples TRBV7-2 to TRBJ2-4, with D maybe TRBD2 (5 bases). Germline values: CDR1 SGHTA, CDR2 FQGNSA. Trimming took off 1 base at V and 0 bases at J, with 13 bases between the two ends. The CDR3 covers 17 residues.

This sequence joins TRBV5-4 and TRBJ2-1; TRBD2 agrees at 7 bases. In germline, CDR1 is SGHNT, CDR2 YYREEE (reference sequence). The junction had 2 bases not matched to a gene; V was cut back by 4 bases and J by 1 base. The CDR3 contains 14 residues. The CDR3 nucleotides read TGTGCCAGCAGCGCGCGGGAGTCCTACAATGAGCAGTTCTTC. Amino acid sequence: CASSARESYNEQFF.

In its sample, this clone was seen a few times. The V call is TRBV12-3 or TRBV12-4, the J call TRBJ2-4; weak D call: TRBD1 (5 bases). V lost 3 bases and J 8 bases, leaving 11 bases between the germline ends. This CDR3 has 13 amino acids. Written as DNA, the CDR3 is TGTGCCAGCAGTTTCCAGGGTTGGTACATTCAGTACTTC. Translation gives CASSFQGWYIQYF.

This chain links TRBV19 with TRBJ2-2; possibly TRBD2 for D (7 bases). The V end was cut by 10 bases, the J end by 1 base, with 16 bases between. CDR1 is LNHDA and CDR2 is SQIVND in the germline V gene (reference sequence). The length of the CDR3 is 15 residues. Written as DNA, the CDR3 is TGTGCCATCTCCACGGGGGGCGAGAACACCGGGGAGCTGTTTTTT. Amino acid sequence: CAISTGGENTGELFF.

The V gene is TRBV7-2, the J gene TRBJ1-4; 7 nucleotides agree with TRBD1. Germline V gene lookup returns CDR1 SGHTA and CDR2 FQGNSA. Trimming cost V 1 base and J 7 bases; bases outside gene matches: 3. The CDR3 is 14 amino acids. In nucleotides, the CDR3 is TGTGCCAGCAGCTTAGAGGGGGCGGCTGAAAAACTGTTTTTT. Its translation is CASSLEGAAEKLFF.

Written as DNA, the CDR3 is TGTGCCAGCTCCCCATGGAACAGGGAAAAACGGTCTGAAGCTTTCTTT. Translated, it gives CASSPWNREKRSEAFF. The V and J genes are TRBV18 and TRBJ1-1, with D possibly matching TRBD1 (6 bases). Trimming took 6 bases from V and 6 from J, leaving 23 bases between them. CDR3 size: 16 residues. Germline-derived CDR1 and CDR2 are KGHSH and LQKENI.

In this sample, this clone turned up a few times. This chain links TRBV9 with TRBJ2-7, with D maybe TRBD2 (6 bases). Germline assignment: CDR1 SGDLS and CDR2 YYNGEE. Between the trimmed V and J ends, which lost 4 bases and 2 bases, there was a span of 16 bases. The CDR3 is 15 amino acids. CDR3 sequence reads: CASSKGLQGTYEQYF. The CDR3 region has the DNA TGTGCCAGCAGCAAGGGACTGCAGGGAACCTACGAGCAGTACTTC.

Only one count was recorded for this clone. This chain connects TRBV3-1 (or the pseudogene TRBV3-2) to TRBJ1-2; possibly TRBD1 for D (5 bases). CDR3 length: 15 residues. CDR1 and CDR2 from the germline V gene are LGHDT and YNNKEL (reference sequence). Trimming removed 0 bases from V and 2 bases from J, with 10 bases in between. Here the CDR3 DNA reads TGTGCCAGCAGCCAAGAGTGGGGCAGGAACTATGGCTACACCTTC. Its translation: CASSQEWGRNYGYTF.

The chain uses TRBV21-1 and TRBJ1-2. TRBV21-1 is marked as a pseudogene. CDR3 length: 13 residues. CDR3 sequence reads: CASSKQASYGYTF. In DNA, the CDR3 is TGTGCCAGCAGCAAACAAGCTTCCTATGGCTACACCTTC.

The chain is built from TRBV7-8 and TRBJ2-7, with D uncertain. Deletions cut 5 bases from V and 0 bases from J, with 14 bases between. Germline V gene data show CDR1 as SGHVS and CDR2 as FQNEAQ. This CDR3 has 15 amino acids. In DNA, the CDR3 is TGTGCCAGCAGCGGTATCGACTTTTTCTCCTACGAGCAGTACTTC. It yields the protein CASSGIDFFSYEQYF.

This clone has at least ten counts. The chain links TRBV9 to TRBJ2-3; D is possibly TRBD2 (6 bases). V was trimmed by 0 bases and J by 4 bases, leaving 12 bases between them. CDR1 and CDR2 (germline): SGDLS, YYNGEE. The CDR3 spans 15 residues. Here the CDR3 reads CASSVGASDSDTQYF. As DNA, the CDR3 is TGTGCCAGCAGCGTAGGTGCTAGCGACTCAGATACGCAGTATTTT.

In regard to this clone: Within the sample, other DNA sequences also encode this same CDR3. The chain employs TRBV18 and TRBJ1-1, with TRBD1 as a possible D gene (6 bases). The germline CDR1 and CDR2 sequences are KGHSH and LQKENI. Trimming stripped 3 bases from V and 1 base from J, with 6 bases between. The CDR3 is 13 amino acids. CDR3 sequence (DNA): TGTGCCAGCTCACCGGGACAGAACACTGAAGCTTTCTTT. Its protein product is CASSPGQNTEAFF.

The CDR3 is CASSPPPLATEAFF. CDR3 coding DNA: TGTGCCAGCTCACCACCACCGTTGGCCACTGAAGCTTTCTTT. The chain couples TRBV18 to TRBJ1-1, with D hard to call. Germline values: CDR1 KGHSH, CDR2 LQKENI. With 0 bases removed from V and 4 bases from J, the gap between germline ends came to 9 bases. The CDR3 totals 14 residues.

The V gene is TRBV19, the J gene TRBJ1-5, with D possibly being TRBD1 (6 bases). V was shortened by 6 bases and J by 9 bases, with 12 bases between the two germline ends. The CDR3 is 12 residues long. The germline gives CDR1 LNHDA, CDR2 SQIVND (reference sequence). The CDR3 DNA follows: TGTGCCAGTAGCCCGGACAGAGGGCCCCAGCATTTT. Amino acid sequence: CASSPDRGPQHF.